This TCR beta chain was captured in a study of blood T cell repertoires in COVID-19. Background on the study: Sites across the United States, Italy and Spain contributed samples from acute and convalescent COVID-19. The analysed material was cDNA or gDNA that came from T cells, B-cell-depleted T cells, or PBMCs.

Per the study methods: The authors estimated nucleated cell counts from reference gene primer amplification. Profiling relied on immunoSEQ multiplex PCR, and the TCRdb table lists in-frame clones only, not all of them. V and J calls and clone size follow that table, whereas D and trimming were derived from the DNA. The data hold 150,000 to 180,000 clones, with more than 80% observed a single time. CDR1 and CDR2 (germline): ENHRY, SYGVKD. V lost 4 bases and J 1 base, leaving 10 bases between the germline ends. CDR3 length: 14 amino acids. This rearrangement joins TRBV10-3 to TRBJ2-5; a possible D gene is TRBD2 (5 bases). Sequencing was done on a sample of peripheral blood. The sequence derives from a middle-aged woman with acute or convalescent COVID-19. The DNA for the CDR3 is TGTGCCATCAGTGGGGGAGAGGCCCAAGAGACCCAGTACTTC. This gives the protein CAISGGEAQETQYF.